The source of this T cell receptor (beta chain) is a study of control samples from healthy donors and cancer patients. Libraries were prepared by immunoSEQ multiplex PCR; TCRdb keeps only in-frame clonotypes and omits some of them. The sample consists of some 190,000 clones, roughly nine tenths of them appearing once. The germline gives CDR1 LGHDT, CDR2 YNNKEL (reference sequence). The ends were cut back, 4 bases at V and 2 bases at J, with 9 bases in the middle. CDR3 size: 15 residues. This sequence was found in a man younger than 45 in good health. Sequencing used blood. The chain uses TRBV3-1 (or the pseudogene TRBV3-2) and TRBJ1-6; D is uncertain. CDR3 amino acids: CASSLQATYNSPLHF. The CDR3 DNA follows: TGTGCCAGCAGCCTGCAAGCGACCTATAATTCACCCCTCCACTTT.